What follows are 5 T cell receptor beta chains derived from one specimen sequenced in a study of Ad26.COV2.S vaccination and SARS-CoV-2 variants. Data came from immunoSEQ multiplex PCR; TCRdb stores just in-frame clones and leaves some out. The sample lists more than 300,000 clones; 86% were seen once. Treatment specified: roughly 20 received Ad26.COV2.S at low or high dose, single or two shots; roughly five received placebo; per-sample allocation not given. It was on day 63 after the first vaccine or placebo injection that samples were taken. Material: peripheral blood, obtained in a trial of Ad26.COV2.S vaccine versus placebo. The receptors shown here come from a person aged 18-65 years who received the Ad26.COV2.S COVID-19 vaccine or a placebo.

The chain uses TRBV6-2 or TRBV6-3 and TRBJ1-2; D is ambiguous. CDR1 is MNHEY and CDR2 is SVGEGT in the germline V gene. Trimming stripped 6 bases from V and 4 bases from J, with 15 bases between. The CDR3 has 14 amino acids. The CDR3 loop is CASSFDLTTYGYTF. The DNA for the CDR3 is TGTGCCAGCAGCTTTGATCTTACTACCTATGGCTACACCTTC.

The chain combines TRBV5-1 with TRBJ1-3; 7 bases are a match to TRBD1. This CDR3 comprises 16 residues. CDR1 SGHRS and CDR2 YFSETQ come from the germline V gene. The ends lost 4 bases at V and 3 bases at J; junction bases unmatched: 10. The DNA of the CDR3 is TGCGCCAGCAGCCTGAGACAGGGTTTAGGTGGAAACACCATATATTTT. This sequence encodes CASSLRQGLGGNTIYF.

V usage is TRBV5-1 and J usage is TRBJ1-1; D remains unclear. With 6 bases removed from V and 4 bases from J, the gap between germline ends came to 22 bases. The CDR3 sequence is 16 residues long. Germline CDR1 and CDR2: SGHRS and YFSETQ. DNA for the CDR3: TGCGCCAGCACTCTGGGCCTTGGGCTTTTGGGCACTGAAGCTTTCTTT. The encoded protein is CASTLGLGLLGTEAFF.

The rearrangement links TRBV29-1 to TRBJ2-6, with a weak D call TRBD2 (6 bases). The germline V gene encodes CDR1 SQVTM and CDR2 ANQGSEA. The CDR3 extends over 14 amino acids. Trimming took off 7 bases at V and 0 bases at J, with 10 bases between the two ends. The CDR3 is CSAGLSSGANVLTF. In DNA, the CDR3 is TGCAGCGCGGGACTTAGCTCTGGGGCCAACGTCCTGACTTTC. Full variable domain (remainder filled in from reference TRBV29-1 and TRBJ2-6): SAVISQKPSRDICQRGTSLTIQCQVDSQVTMMFWYRQQPGQSLTLIATANQGSEATYESGFVIDKFPISRPNLTFSTLTVSNMSPEDSSIYLCSAGLSSGANVLTFGAGSRLTVL.

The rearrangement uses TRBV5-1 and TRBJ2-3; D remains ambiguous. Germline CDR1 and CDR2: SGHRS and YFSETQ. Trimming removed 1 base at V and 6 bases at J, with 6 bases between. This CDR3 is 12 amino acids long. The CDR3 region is CASSLWFDTQYF. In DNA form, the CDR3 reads TGCGCCAGCAGCTTGTGGTTTGATACGCAGTATTTT.